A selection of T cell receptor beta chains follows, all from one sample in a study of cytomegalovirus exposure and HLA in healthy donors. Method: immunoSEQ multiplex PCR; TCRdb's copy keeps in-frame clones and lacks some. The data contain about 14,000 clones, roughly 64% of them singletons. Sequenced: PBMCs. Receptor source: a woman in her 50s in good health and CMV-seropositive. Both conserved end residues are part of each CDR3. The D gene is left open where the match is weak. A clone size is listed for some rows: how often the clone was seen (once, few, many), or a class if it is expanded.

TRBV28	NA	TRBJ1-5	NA	TGTGCCAGCAGTTCACTAGGGGGGGATCAGCCCCAGCATTTT	CASSSLGGDQPQHF
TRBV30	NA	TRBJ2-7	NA	TGTGCCTGGAGCCCGGTTACCTACGAGCAGTACTTC	CAWSPVTYEQYF
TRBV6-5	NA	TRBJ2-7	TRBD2	TGTGCCAGCAGCCAACGACTAGCGGCTTCCTTCGAGCAGTACTTC	CASSQRLAASFEQYF
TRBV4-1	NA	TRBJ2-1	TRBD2	TGCGCCAGCAGCCAAGCTGGGACTAGCGTAGACAATGAGCAGTTCTTC	CASSQAGTSVDNEQFF
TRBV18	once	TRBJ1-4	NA	TGTGCCAGCTCACCACAGACAGTTGTGTCTGAAAAACTGTTTTTT	CASSPQTVVSEKLFF
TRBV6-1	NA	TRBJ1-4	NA	TGTGCCAGCAGTGCAAACTGGAAACTGTTTTTT	CASSANWKLFF
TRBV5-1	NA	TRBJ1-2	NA	TGCGCCAGCAGCTTGGCGGCAGAGGACTATGGCTACACCTTC	CASSLAAEDYGYTF
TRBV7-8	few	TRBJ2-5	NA	TGTGCCAGCAGCCGTGAGACCCAGTACTTC	CASSRETQYF
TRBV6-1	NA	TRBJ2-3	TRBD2	TGTGCCAGCAGCTACACTAGCGGGAGTCGAGATACGCAGTATTTT	CASSYTSGSRDTQYF
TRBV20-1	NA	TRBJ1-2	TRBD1	TGCAGCCCATTTCAGGGGGCAGTCACCTTC	CSPFQGAVTF
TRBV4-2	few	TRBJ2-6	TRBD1	TGTGCCAGCAGCCCGGGACAGAACGGGGCCAACGTCCTGACTTTC	CASSPGQNGANVLTF
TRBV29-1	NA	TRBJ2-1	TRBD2	TGCAGCGTTGAACCGACTAGCGGAACCTACAATGAGCAGTTCTTC	CSVEPTSGTYNEQFF
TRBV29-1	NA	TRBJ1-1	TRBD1	TGCAGCGCCTCTCGGACAGGGCGGAACACTGAAGCTTTCTTT	CSASRTGRNTEAFF
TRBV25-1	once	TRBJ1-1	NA	TGTGCCAGCAGTAGCTTCGGGGTTAACACTGAAGCTTTCTTT	CASSSFGVNTEAFF
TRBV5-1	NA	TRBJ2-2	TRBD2	TGCGCCAGCAGCTCGGGACTAGCCCCGGCAGGCGGGGAGCTGTTTTTT	CASSSGLAPAGGELFF
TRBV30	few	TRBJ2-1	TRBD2	TGTGCCTGGAGCGTAGCGGGAGGGTATGAGCAGTTCTTC	CAWSVAGGYEQFF
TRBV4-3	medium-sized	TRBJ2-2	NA	TGCGCCAGCAGCCAAGATCAAGGAGCCGGGGAGCTGTTTTTT	CASSQDQGAGELFF
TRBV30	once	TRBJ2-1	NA	TGTGCCTGGACTGAACTTGACTATGAGCAGTTCTTC	CAWTELDYEQFF
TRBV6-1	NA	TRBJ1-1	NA	TGTGCCAGCGGTTTATCGGGGAGTACTGAAGCTTTCTTT	CASGLSGSTEAFF
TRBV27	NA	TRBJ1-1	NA	TGTGCCAGCAGTTTAAAATCGGGCACTGAAGCTTTCTTT	CASSLKSGTEAFF
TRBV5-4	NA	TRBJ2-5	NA	TGTGCCAGCAGCTTGGCCCCCGGGAGAGGCGGAGAGACCCAGTACTTC	CASSLAPGRGGETQYF
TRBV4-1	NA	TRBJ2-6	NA	TGCGCCAGCAGCCTAGGACGGGACTCTGGGGCCAACGTCCTGACTTTC	CASSLGRDSGANVLTF
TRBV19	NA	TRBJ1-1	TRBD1	TGTGCCAGTAGCCCCCCCGGACAGGGAGGCTATTTT	CASSPPGQGGYF
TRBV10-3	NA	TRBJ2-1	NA	TGTGCCATCAGTGATCTACAGGGCTCCTACAATGAGCAGTTCTTC	CAISDLQGSYNEQFF
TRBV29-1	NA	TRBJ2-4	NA	TGCAGCGCTCGGAGGGACTCTGACATTCAGTACTTC	CSARRDSDIQYF
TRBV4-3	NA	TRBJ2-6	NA	TGCGCCAGCAGCCAACTACCCGGGACACTCAACGTCCTGACTTTC	CASSQLPGTLNVLTF
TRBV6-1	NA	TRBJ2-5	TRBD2	TGTGCCACATCGGAGGGACTACAAGAGACCCAGTACTTC	CATSEGLQETQYF
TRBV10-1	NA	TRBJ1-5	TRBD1	TGCGCCACCAATGACAGGGGGCCCTTTGACCAGCCCCAGCATTTT	CATNDRGPFDQPQHF
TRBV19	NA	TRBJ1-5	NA	TGTGCCACCAACAGCAGGACGGGGCAGCCCCAGCATTTT	CATNSRTGQPQHF
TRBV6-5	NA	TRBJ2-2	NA	TGTGCCAGCAGTCTACGGACACCGAACACCGGGGAGCTGTTTTTT	CASSLRTPNTGELFF
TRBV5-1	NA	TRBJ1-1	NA	TGCGCCCCCGATCGGGGTAATGAAGCTTTCTTT	CAPDRGNEAFF
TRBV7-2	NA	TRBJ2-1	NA	TGTGCCAGCAGCTCCTTGTACAATGAGCAGTTCTTC	CASSSLYNEQFF
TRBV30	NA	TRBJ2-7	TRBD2	TGTGCCTGGAGTCGCGGGACTAGCGGGAGGCAGTACTTC	CAWSRGTSGRQYF
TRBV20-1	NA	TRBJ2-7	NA	TGCAGTGCTAGAGGGGGAGCCGAGCAGTACTTC	CSARGGAEQYF
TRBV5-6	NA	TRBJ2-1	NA	TGTGCCAGCAGCGGGACTGGCTACAATGAGCAGTTCTTC	CASSGTGYNEQFF
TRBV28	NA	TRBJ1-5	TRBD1	TGTGCCAGCAGTTTCCGGGACAGGGATGGTCAGCCCCAGCATTTT	CASSFRDRDGQPQHF
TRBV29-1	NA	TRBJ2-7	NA	TGCAGCGTTGCTTCAGGGCACGAGCAGTACTTC	CSVASGHEQYF
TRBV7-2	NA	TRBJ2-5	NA	TGTGCCAGCAGCTTAGGTCGGGTGAAGCAAGAGACCCAGTACTTC	CASSLGRVKQETQYF
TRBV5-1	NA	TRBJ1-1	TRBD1	TGCGCCAGCAGCGCCGGACAGGGGACCACTGAAGCTTTCTTT	CASSAGQGTTEAFF
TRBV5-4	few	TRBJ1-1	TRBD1	TGTGCCAGCAGCTTCAAGGACAGGGGATGGACTGAAGCTTTCTTT	CASSFKDRGWTEAFF
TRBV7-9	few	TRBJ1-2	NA	TGTGCCAGCAGCCCCCGGGACACTAACTATGGCTACACCTTC	CASSPRDTNYGYTF
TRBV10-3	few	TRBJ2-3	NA	TGTGCCATCAGTGAATCGGGGACTAGCACAGATACGCAGTATTTT	CAISESGTSTDTQYF
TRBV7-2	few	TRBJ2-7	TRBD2	TGTGCCAGCAGCCATAGCGGGAGTACGAAGTACTTC	CASSHSGSTKYF
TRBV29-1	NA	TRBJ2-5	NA	TGCAGCGTCGGGGACCAAGAGACCCAGTACTTC	CSVGDQETQYF
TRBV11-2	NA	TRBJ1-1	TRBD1	TGTGCCAGCAGCTCCACAGGGGACACTGAAGCTTTCTTT	CASSSTGDTEAFF
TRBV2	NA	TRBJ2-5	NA	TGTGCCAGCAGGCTAGCGGAGACCCAGTACTTC	CASRLAETQYF
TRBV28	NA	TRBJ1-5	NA	TGTGCCAGCAGTCTCCAGTCGACACCCCAGCATTTT	CASSLQSTPQHF
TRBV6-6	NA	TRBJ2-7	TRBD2	TGTGCCAGCAGTTACGTTAGCGGGAGTGCGACAGAGCAGTACTTC	CASSYVSGSATEQYF
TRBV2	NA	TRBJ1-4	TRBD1	TGTGCCAGCAGGAACAGGGGTGGATCCGTACGGGAAAAACTGTTTTTT	CASRNRGGSVREKLFF
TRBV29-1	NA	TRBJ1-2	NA	TGCAGCGTGGTTGAGGGTGGCTACACCTTC	CSVVEGGYTF
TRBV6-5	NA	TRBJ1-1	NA	TGTGCCAGCAGTCACCCCTCGACAGGTGGGACTGAAGCTTTCTTT	CASSHPSTGGTEAFF